Following are 7 T cell receptor beta chains from one sample sequenced in a study of blood T cell repertoires in COVID-19. Sequencing was performed with immunoSEQ multiplex PCR; in TCRdb, only in-frame clones are kept and a portion is missing. This sample has 200,000 to 250,000 clones, with 88% found just once. Source material: PBMCs or T cells enriched from blood (not recorded which). The origin of the receptors is a young woman who had recovered from COVID-19.

CDR3 sequence (DNA): TGTGCCAGCAGCTTAGCGGGGGACAGCCTGGGACCCCAGCATTTT. Translated: CASSLAGDSLGPQHF. The rearrangement links TRBV7-2 to TRBJ1-5; 7 bases agree with TRBD1. This CDR3 comprises 15 residues. CDR1 and CDR2 (germline): SGHTA, FQGNSA. The V segment lost 0 bases and the J segment 10 bases; nucleotides outside the gene matches: 9.

V usage is TRBV9 and J usage is TRBJ2-5; 15 bases line up with TRBD2. Germline-derived CDR1 and CDR2 are SGDLS and YYNGEE. Trimming at V came to 0 bases and at J to 5 bases, leaving 5 bases not matched to a gene. The CDR3 extends over 17 amino acids. The CDR3 DNA is TGTGCCAGCAGCGTAGCTGGGACTAGCGGGGGGCTGGAGACCCAGTACTTC. This encodes CASSVAGTSGGLETQYF.

The chain recombines TRBV4-1 with TRBJ2-2; TRBD2 matches at 12 bases. Looked up from germline, CDR1 is MGHRA and CDR2 is YSYEKL. With V trimmed by 0 bases and J by 7 bases, 12 bases remained unmatched. CDR3 length equals 19 residues. The CDR3, as DNA: TGCGCCAGCAGCCAAGATCCCCTGCTAGCGGGGGGGCCCGGCGGGGAGCTGTTTTTT. Encoded protein: CASSQDPLLAGGPGGELFF.

The CDR3: CASSQENDYQNEQFF. Written as DNA, the CDR3 is TGCGCCAGCAGCCAAGAAAACGACTATCAAAATGAGCAGTTCTTC. V gene TRBV4-1 combines with J gene TRBJ2-1, with D possibly matching TRBD2 (5 bases). The V gene lost 0 bases and the J gene lost 7 bases, with 13 bases spanning the gap. The germline V gene encodes CDR1 MGHRA and CDR2 YSYEKL. The CDR3 is 15 residues long.

The genes are TRBV19 and TRBJ1-2, with 7 bases that match TRBD1. This CDR3 is 14 amino acids long. The germline V gene encodes CDR1 LNHDA and CDR2 SQIVND (reference sequence). J gave up 6 bases and V 4 bases, and 8 bases lay outside the gene matches. The CDR3 loop reads CASSTWTGEDGYTF. The CDR3 nucleotides read TGTGCCAGTAGTACGTGGACAGGAGAAGATGGCTACACCTTC.

The V and J genes are TRBV2 and TRBJ1-3; D not certain. The CDR3 length is 13 residues. V lost 3 bases and J 2 bases, leaving 5 bases between the germline ends. CDR1 SNHLY and CDR2 FYNNEI come from the germline V gene. The CDR3 DNA follows: TGTGCCAGCAGTGAGGGCCCTGGAAACACCATATATTTT. It specifies CASSEGPGNTIYF.

This chain connects TRBV4-3 to TRBJ2-5; TRBD1 agrees at 9 bases. Trimming took 2 bases from V and 5 from J; bases not matched to a gene: 12. This CDR3 region has 17 residues. The germline gives CDR1 LGHNA, CDR2 YSLEER. Here the CDR3 reads CASSQLSPGQGRETQYF. CDR3 in DNA: TGCGCCAGCAGCCAATTATCTCCGGGACAGGGAAGGGAGACCCAGTACTTC.